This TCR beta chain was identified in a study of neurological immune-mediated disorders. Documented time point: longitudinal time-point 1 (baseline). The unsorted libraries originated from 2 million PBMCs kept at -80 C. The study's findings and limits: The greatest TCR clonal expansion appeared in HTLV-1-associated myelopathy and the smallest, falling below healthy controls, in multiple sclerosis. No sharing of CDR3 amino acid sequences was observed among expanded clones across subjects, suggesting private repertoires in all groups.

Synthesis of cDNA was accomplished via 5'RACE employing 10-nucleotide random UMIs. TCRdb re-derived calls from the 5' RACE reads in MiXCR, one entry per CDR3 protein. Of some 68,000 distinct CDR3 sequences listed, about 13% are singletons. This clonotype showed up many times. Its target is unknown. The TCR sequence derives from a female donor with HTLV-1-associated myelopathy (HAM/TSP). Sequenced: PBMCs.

The CDR3 protein is CASSRRAGQGYSGANVLTF. The CDR3 DNA reads TGTGCCAGCAGCCGCAGAGCGGGACAGGGCTACTCTGGGGCCAACGTCCTGACTTTC. The V call is TRBV7-9, the J call TRBJ2-6, with 9 bases aligning to TRBD1. The germline V gene has CDR1 SEHNR and CDR2 FQNEAQ (reference sequence). The CDR3 has 19 residues. The ends lost 5 bases at V and 0 bases at J; junction bases unmatched: 11.